This T cell receptor beta chain was recovered during a study of human T cells and chemical hapten exposure. As for the study in general: Throughout a study of around six months, patients underwent weekly scalp administration of diphenylcyclopropenone doses. Study-wide results and limits: DPC sensitization did not alter TCRs above 1 in 1000 frequency.

V trimming: 0 bases; J trimming: 2 bases; junction bases outside the gene matches: 2. Germline lookup yields CDR1 GTSNPN and CDR2 SVGIG (reference sequence). CDR3 size: 14 residues. Time point of the sample: patch test 2, 6 weeks after DPC sensitization. Documented treatment: therapeutic diphenylcyclopropenone sensitization with weekly scalp DPC. Blood collection took place prior to placing each patch test. What the library attached to individual cDNA molecules were unique molecular identifiers. From the RACE reads, TCRdb called clonotypes with MiXCR, one entry per CDR3 protein. The repertoire holds 100,000 or so distinct CDR3 sequences, with roughly 11% as singletons. A word on this clonotype: What it recognizes is unknown.

The sample was whole blood, taken in connection with sensitization to the hapten diphenylcyclopropenone (DPC). The receptor's source is a man between 40 and 49 years old with alopecia areata. Some clones in this sample may be carry-over from other donors' samples. V is TRBV30 and J is TRBJ2-3; 7 nucleotides match TRBD1. The CDR3 DNA follows: TGTGCCTGGAGTGTACAGGGGATCACAGATACGCAGTATTTT. Translated: CAWSVQGITDTQYF.